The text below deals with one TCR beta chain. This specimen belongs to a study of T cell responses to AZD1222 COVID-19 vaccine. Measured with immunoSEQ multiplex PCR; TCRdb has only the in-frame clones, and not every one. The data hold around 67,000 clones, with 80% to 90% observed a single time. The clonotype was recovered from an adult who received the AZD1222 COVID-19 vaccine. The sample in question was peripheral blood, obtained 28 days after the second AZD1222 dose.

The CDR3 coding sequence is TGCGCCAGCAGACTGGGCCCCGGACAGCTTATCTCCTACGAGCAGTACTTC. Translated: CASRLGPGQLISYEQYF. The V call is TRBV5-1, the J call TRBJ2-7, with D possibly matching TRBD1 (6 bases). Trimming took 5 bases from V and 0 from J, leaving 21 bases between them. This CDR3 contains 17 residues. Germline-derived CDR1 and CDR2 are SGHRS and YFSETQ.